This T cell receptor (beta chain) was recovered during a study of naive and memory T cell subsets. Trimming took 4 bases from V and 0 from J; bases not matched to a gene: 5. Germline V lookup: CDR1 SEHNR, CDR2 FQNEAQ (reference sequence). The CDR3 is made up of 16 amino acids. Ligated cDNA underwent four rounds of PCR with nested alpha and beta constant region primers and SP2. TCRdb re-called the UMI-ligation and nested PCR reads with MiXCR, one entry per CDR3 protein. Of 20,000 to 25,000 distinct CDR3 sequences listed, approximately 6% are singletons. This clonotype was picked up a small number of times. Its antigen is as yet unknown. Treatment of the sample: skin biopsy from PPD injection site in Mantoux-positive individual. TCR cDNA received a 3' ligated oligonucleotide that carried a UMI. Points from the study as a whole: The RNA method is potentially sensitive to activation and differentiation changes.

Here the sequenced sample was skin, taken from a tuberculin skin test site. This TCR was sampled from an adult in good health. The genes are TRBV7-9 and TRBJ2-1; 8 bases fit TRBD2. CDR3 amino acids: CASSSERESSYNEQFF. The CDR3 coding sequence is TGTGCCAGCAGCTCTGAGCGGGAGAGCTCCTACAATGAGCAGTTCTTC. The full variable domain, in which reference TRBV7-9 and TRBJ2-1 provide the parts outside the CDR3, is DTGVSQNPRHKITKRGQNVTFRCDPISEHNRLYWYRQTLGQGPEFLTYFQNEAQLEKSRLLSDRFSAERPKGSFSTLEIQRTEQGDSAMYLCASSSERESSYNEQFFGPGTRLTVL.